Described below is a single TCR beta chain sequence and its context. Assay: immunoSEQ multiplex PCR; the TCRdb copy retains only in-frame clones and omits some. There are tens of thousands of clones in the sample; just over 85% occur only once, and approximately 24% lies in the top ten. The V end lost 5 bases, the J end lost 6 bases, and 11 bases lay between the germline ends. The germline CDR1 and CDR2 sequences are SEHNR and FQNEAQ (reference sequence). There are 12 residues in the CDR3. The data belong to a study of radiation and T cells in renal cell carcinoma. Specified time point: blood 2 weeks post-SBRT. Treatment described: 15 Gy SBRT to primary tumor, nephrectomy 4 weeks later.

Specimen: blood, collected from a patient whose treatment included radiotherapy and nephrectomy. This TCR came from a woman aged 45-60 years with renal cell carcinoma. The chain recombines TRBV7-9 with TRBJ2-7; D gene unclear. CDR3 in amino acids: CASSTPMGEQYF. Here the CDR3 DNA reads TGTGCCAGCAGCACCCCCATGGGCGAGCAGTACTTC.